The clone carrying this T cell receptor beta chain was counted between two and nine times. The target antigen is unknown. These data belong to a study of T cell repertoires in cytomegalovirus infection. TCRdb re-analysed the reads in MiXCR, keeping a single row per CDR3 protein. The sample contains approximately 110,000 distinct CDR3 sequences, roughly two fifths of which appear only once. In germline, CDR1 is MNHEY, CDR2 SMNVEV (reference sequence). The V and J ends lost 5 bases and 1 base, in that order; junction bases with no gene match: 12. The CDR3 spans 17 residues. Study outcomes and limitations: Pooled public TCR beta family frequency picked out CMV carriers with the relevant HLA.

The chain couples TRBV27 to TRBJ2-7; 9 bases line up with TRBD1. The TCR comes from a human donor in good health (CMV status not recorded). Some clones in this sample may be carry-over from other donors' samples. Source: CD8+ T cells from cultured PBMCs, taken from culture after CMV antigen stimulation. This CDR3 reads CASSPSTGDRESYEQYF. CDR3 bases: TGTGCCAGCAGTCCCTCGACGGGGGACAGGGAATCCTACGAGCAGTACTTC.